Described below is a single T cell receptor beta chain sequence and its context. This clone was seen a few times. The antigen it binds to is not known. No clone much larger than this one lies a single base away; base qualities are absent. Reading from cysteine to phenylalanine, the CDR3 counts 13 amino acids. Only CDR3 DNA remains: 39 bases, in frame from the first base. V was cut back by 1 base and J by 5 bases, leaving a gap of 6 bases between them. CDR1 SEHNR and CDR2 FQNEAQ are derived from the germline V gene (reference sequence). This record belongs to a study of beta chain features in type 1 diabetes (dated by TCRdb to the late 2010s). The study in broad terms: No differences in mean age, gender distribution, total cell number or subset yield were found between patients and healthy donors. Regulatory and stem cell-like memory subsets were obtained from only 8 patients and about 8 healthy donors, while naive and central memory subsets were obtained from all 30 or so donors. Across all samples, about 110 million sorted cells were examined, and cell number per subset correlated strongly with RNA yield. In the study, TCRB repertoires of sorted circulating CD4+ T cell subsets from recently diagnosed type 1 diabetes patients were compared with those of matched healthy donors. Summary of the overall study and its limitations: Because cDNA was sequenced instead of genomic DNA, highly expressing activated cells could be over-represented, though the groups showed no difference in activation or CD3 levels. At VDJ recombination sites, type 1 diabetes patients had fewer insertions and more deleted nucleotides, which implies abnormalities in thymic rearrangement. Because small numbers of individuals were included in the HLA sub-analyses, any influence of HLA type on TCRB rearrangement was left unresolved. A moderate but significant shortening of TCRB CDR3 length was observed in type 1 diabetes patients in all four CD4+ subsets. PCR may preferentially amplify shorter templates, but because patient and control samples were amplified and corrected together, any resulting skew would affect both groups equally. Naive, central memory and regulatory TCRB repertoires appeared to be more similar among patients than among healthy donors.

All of the isolated RNA was reverse transcribed with the High Capacity cDNA Reverse Transcription Kit, so expressed TCRB transcripts were sequenced. Naive, central memory and regulatory T cell samples underwent deep immunoSEQ sequencing, averaging roughly 3.5 million total reads per sample. After sorted cells were lysed in RLT buffer, RNA was extracted with DNase-treated RNeasy Micro or Mini kits, with the choice depending on cell number. To prevent cross-contamination, each cell subset was processed individually, whereas patient and healthy donor samples were processed jointly. Using the immunoSEQ multiplex PCR, TCRB sequences were amplified from cDNA into 87-bp fragments spanning the CDR3 region. Sequencing of the amplicons was done on the Illumina HiSeq platform. As for how the authors treated the data: Synthetic template baselines were used to correct PCR bias computationally, reads within Hamming distance 2 were collapsed, and singletons that could not be merged were discarded. Reads were aligned against IMGT so that V, D and J genes, CDR3 length and insertions or deletions at six rearrangement sites could be assigned. Clonotype counts were normalized to sorted cell number within each subset before computing true diversity and Gini coefficients with the tcR R package. The overlap coefficient, calculated on TCRB nucleotide sequences, was used to quantify repertoire sharing. Imported from immuneACCESS, the table was reduced by TCRdb to in-frame sequences with V and J called. These copies leave out some clones; in studies compared against another copy, an unresolved V gene accounts for under half, and the cause of the remainder is not known. Clone size and the V and J calls come from that table; the DNA yielded D and trimming. The sample includes 100,000 to 150,000 clones, with around a sixth observed a single time. The ten largest clones take up approximately 2.5% of the sample.

From each donor, a single peripheral blood sample of 95 to 150 mL on average was drawn into heparinised tubes. A BD FACSAria II and a panel including CD45RO, CCR7, CD25, CD127, CD95 and CD27 were used to sort naive, central memory, regulatory and stem cell-like memory CD4+ T cells. Purity was above 95% for every sorted population. PBMCs were isolated right away by Lymphoprep density gradient centrifugation and were stained directly, without culture. So that batch effects would be minimized, each experiment stained and sorted samples in pairs, pairing one healthy donor with one patient. The sample comprised central memory CD4+ T cells from blood. This sequence uses TRBV7-9 and TRBJ2-1; the D gene remains uncertain. This receptor was identified in a man younger than 30 with type 1 diabetes. CDR3 protein: CASSLELNNEQFF. The base sequence is TGTGCCAGCAGCTTAGAACTAAACAATGAGCAGTTCTTC.